This TCR beta chain was profiled in a study of radiotherapy plus CTLA-4 blockade in lung cancer (dated by TCRdb to 2016 to 2019). Notes on the research overall: Objective responses occurred in approximately 19% of enrolled patients, and around 29% achieved disease control. Findings and caveats that apply to the study as a whole: Early dynamic changes in blood T cell clones, together with increased serum interferon-beta after radiation, were reported as the strongest predictors of response. After treatment with radiotherapy and ipilimumab, TCR clones that originated in tumors expanded in peripheral blood.

The library relied on the immunoSEQ multiplex PCR assay. In its TCRdb copy, this immuneACCESS table keeps in-frame sequences only and misses some clones. Where compared with another copy, unresolved V genes explain less than half of these, and the others have no known cause. In all, the sample holds approximately 28,000 clones, and less than 85% of those were seen once. The leading ten clones occupy approximately 8.3% of the sample. CDR1 and CDR2, per the germline V gene, are SGHTA and FQGNSA. Taken from cysteine to phenylalanine, the CDR3 has 15 residues. The sequence is cut down to CDR3 DNA, 45 bases in frame from base 1. Compared with germline, V lacks 2 bases and J lacks 2 bases; bases without a gene match: 5. This clone was seen once. Its antigen target is currently unknown. Per-nucleotide qualities are absent, and no much larger clonotype sits a single base away. In this study, focal radiation therapy paired with CTLA-4 blockade (ipilimumab) was tested in patients who had chemo-refractory metastatic non-small-cell lung cancer.

The sequencing here drew on peripheral blood, taken from a patient treated with radiotherapy plus ipilimumab. This TCR came from a human donor with non-small cell lung cancer who had stable disease on radiotherapy plus ipilimumab. The chain joins TRBV7-2 to TRBJ1-1, and 7 junctional nucleotides match TRBD1. This receptor has the CDR3 CASSLQRQGNTEAFF. In nucleotides, the sequence is TGTGCCAGCAGCTTACAACGACAGGGCAACACTGAAGCTTTCTTT.